One sample yielded the 13 T cell receptor beta chains listed below, sequenced in a study of response to subunit inactivated influenza vaccine. TCRdb re-called the RT-PCR reads through MiXCR, storing one row per CDR3 protein. The sample has 280,000 or so distinct CDR3 sequences, roughly a fifth seen once; the top ten hold roughly 10%. The specimen comprised PBMCs from blood, sampled 21 months after vaccination. These receptors came from a man between 50 and 69 years old who received an inactivated influenza vaccine.

In this sample, this clonotype turned up many times. This chain links TRBV20-1 with TRBJ2-5; D might be TRBD1 (5 bases). Between the trimmed V and J ends, which lost 4 bases and 5 bases, there was a span of 20 bases. Germline CDR1 reads DFQATT; CDR2 reads SNEGSKA (reference sequence). CDR3 length: 15 residues. This CDR3 reads CSAIRLLDSVETQYF. CDR3 bases: TGCAGTGCTATCCGACTTCTCGACAGTGTGGAGACCCAGTACTTC.

This clonotype was detected only a few times. This rearrangement joins TRBV18 to TRBJ2-7, with a tentative D call TRBD2 (6 bases). CDR3 length equals 15 residues. Looked up from germline, CDR1 is KGHSH and CDR2 is LQKENI. Trimming cost V 2 bases and J 6 bases, with 17 bases left between them. The CDR3 spells CASSPMIGRGTEQYF. The DNA for the CDR3 is TGTGCCAGCTCACCAATGATAGGGCGGGGAACCGAGCAGTACTTC. The entire variable domain, with the rest obtained from reference TRBV18 and TRBJ2-7, is as follows: NAGVMQNPRHLVRRRGQEARLRCSPMKGHSHVYWYRQLPEEGLKFMVYLQKENIIDESGMPKERFSAEFPKEGPSILRIQQVVRGDSAAYFCASSPMIGRGTEQYFGPGTRLTVT.

This sequence joins TRBV4-3 and TRBJ2-7, with a tentative D call TRBD2 (5 bases). This CDR3 comprises 16 residues. Germline loops: CDR1 LGHNA, CDR2 YSLEER. V was pared by 0 bases and J by 4 bases, with 16 bases between. CDR3 nucleotide sequence: TGCGCCAGCAGCCAAGAACATGAGAGGGCCTATTACGAGCAGTACTTC. Encoded protein: CASSQEHERAYYEQYF.

V is TRBV7-9 and J is TRBJ2-5; a weak D match, TRBD2 (6 bases). Germline CDR1 is SEHNR and CDR2 is FQNEAQ (reference sequence). Trimming cost V 6 bases and J 2 bases, with 22 bases left between them. The CDR3 contains 17 residues. CDR3 nucleotides: TGTGCCAGCAGTCTCCTTGCTTTTATCGCGGGGCAAGAGACCCAGTACTTC. The encoded protein is CASSLLAFIAGQETQYF.

This clonotype was seen a handful of times. This rearrangement joins TRBV11-2 to TRBJ2-2; D is perhaps TRBD1 or TRBD2 (6 bases each). CDR3 size: 15 residues. V was pared by 5 bases and J by 1 base, with 11 bases between. The V gene's germline CDR1 is SGHAT and CDR2 FQNNGV. The DNA for the CDR3 is TGTGCCAGCAGCAAGGGGGGCTTGAACACCGGGGAGCTGTTTTTT. This translates into CASSKGGLNTGELFF.

This clonotype occurred many times. The chain couples TRBV5-1 to TRBJ1-5, with D unclear. The V gene lost 1 base and the J gene lost 1 base, with 15 bases spanning the gap. Germline values: CDR1 SGHRS, CDR2 YFSETQ. This CDR3 is built from 17 residues. In DNA form, the CDR3 reads TGCGCCAGCAGCTTGTACCCTGTAAACTTAAGCAATCAGCCCCAGCATTTT. Translated: CASSLYPVNLSNQPQHF.

This chain uses TRBV6-4 with TRBJ2-3; 10 bases agree with TRBD2. Germline V gene sequence: CDR1 MRHNA, CDR2 SNTAGT. Germline trimming cut 3 bases from V and 8 bases from J; bases unmatched to any gene: 5. The CDR3 loop spans 14 amino acids. CDR3 region: CASSEGTSASTQYF. Here the CDR3 DNA reads TGTGCCAGCAGTGAAGGGACTAGCGCCTCTACGCAGTATTTT.

The chain employs TRBV4-3 and TRBJ1-2; possibly TRBD1 for D (5 bases). The CDR3 consists of 15 residues. Trimming left V 4 bases short and J 8 bases short, with 20 bases between. Germline CDR1 and CDR2: LGHNA and YSLEER. The CDR3 sequence is CASSLKVGQGGGYTF. DNA of the CDR3: TGCGCCAGCAGCCTAAAAGTCGGCCAGGGTGGAGGCTACACCTTC.

The chain uses TRBV20-1 and TRBJ1-5; 7 positions match TRBD1. The V gene end was trimmed by 0 bases and the J gene end by 0 bases; junction bases not matched to a gene: 2. The germline gives CDR1 DFQATT, CDR2 SNEGSKA (reference sequence). The CDR3 runs to 15 residues. CDR3 sequence: CSAREQGNSNQPQHF. The CDR3 region has the DNA TGCAGTGCTAGAGAACAGGGGAATAGCAATCAGCCCCAGCATTTT.

The gene calls are TRBV15 and TRBJ2-3; D gene ambiguous. CDR3 size: 15 residues. The germline V gene has CDR1 LNHNV and CDR2 YYDKDF (reference sequence). Trimming pared 3 bases from V and 6 bases from J, leaving 16 bases between. The CDR3 sequence is CATSRTRALVDTQYF. The CDR3 nucleotides are TGTGCCACCAGCAGGACCCGGGCCCTGGTTGATACGCAGTATTTT.

This clonotype has only a few counts. The chain has TRBV18 and TRBJ1-1, with D perhaps TRBD1 (5 bases). CDR3 length equals 14 residues. CDR1 KGHSH and CDR2 LQKENI come from the germline V gene. Trimming left V 2 bases short and J 2 bases short, with 9 bases between. CDR3 protein: CASSPFGANTEAFF. CDR3 sequence (DNA): TGTGCCAGCTCACCATTTGGGGCCAACACTGAAGCTTTCTTT.

The chain recombines TRBV28 with TRBJ1-3; TRBD1 agrees at 10 bases. In germline, CDR1 is MDHEN, CDR2 SYDVKM. V shed 6 bases and J 4 bases; nucleotides not matched to a gene: 9. The CDR3 extends over 16 amino acids. The CDR3 nucleotides are TGTGCCAGCAGCAGACACGACAGGGGGCTAGGAAACACCATATATTTT. Its protein is CASSRHDRGLGNTIYF.

The chain joins TRBV13 to TRBJ1-2, with 9 positions matching TRBD1. Germline values: CDR1 PRHDT, CDR2 FYEKMQ (reference sequence). After removal of 4 bases from V and 0 bases from J, the junction contained 3 bases not matched to a gene. This CDR3 spans 15 amino acids. The CDR3 DNA is TGTGCCAGCAGCTGGGGACAGGGAGCTAACTATGGCTACACCTTC. As protein: CASSWGQGANYGYTF.